Listed below are T cell receptor beta chains from one sample, sequenced in a study of cytomegalovirus exposure and HLA in healthy donors. Measured with immunoSEQ multiplex PCR; TCRdb has only the in-frame clones, and not every one. Found here are fewer than 140,000 clones, just over 70% of them singletons; the top ten hold 0.79%. Sequences were obtained from PBMCs. These receptors originate from a boy aged 5-17 years in good health and CMV-seronegative. Each CDR3 is given with its conserved first and last residue. The D gene is left open where the match is weak. Clone size is not always given. Where it is, it says once, few, many or a class for expanded clones.

>TRBJ2-5|.|TRBV6-6|.
CASSYYRGETQYF
TGTGCCAGCAGTTACTATCGGGGAGAGACCCAGTACTTC
>TRBJ2-7|.|TRBV5-6|few
CASSFSQGFYEQYF
TGTGCCAGCAGCTTTAGTCAGGGCTTCTACGAGCAGTACTTC
>TRBJ2-5|.|TRBV4-3|.
CASSQDVRLFETQYF
TGCGCCAGCAGCCAAGATGTCAGACTGTTTGAGACCCAGTACTTC
>TRBJ1-5|TRBD1|TRBV5-6|.
CASSAGTVSNQPQHF
TGTGCCAGCAGCGCTGGGACAGTTAGCAATCAGCCCCAGCATTTT
>TRBJ2-3|TRBD2|TRBV6-4|few
CASSGTSGGTDTQYF
TGTGCCAGCAGCGGGACTAGCGGGGGCACAGATACGCAGTATTTT
>TRBJ2-7|.|TRBV2|.
CASSEGRTYEQYF
TGTGCCAGCAGTGAGGGCAGAACCTACGAGCAGTACTTC
>TRBJ2-3|.|TRBV7-3|.
CASSRGGGGTDTQYF
TGTGCCAGCAGCCGCGGGGGCGGGGGTACAGATACGCAGTATTTT
>TRBJ2-7|.|TRBV30|few
CAWSVERLSYEQYF
TGTGCCTGGAGTGTAGAGCGGCTCTCCTACGAGCAGTACTTC
>TRBJ1-1|.|TRBV11-3|.
CASSLEQNTEAFF
TGTGCCAGCAGCTTAGAACAGAACACTGAAGCTTTCTTT
>TRBJ2-5|TRBD2|TRBV7-2|.
CASSYSGGDPETQYF
TGTGCCAGCAGCTATAGCGGGGGGGACCCCGAGACCCAGTACTTC
>TRBJ2-1|TRBD2|TRBV5-6|few
CASSYELAGVLDEQFF
TGTGCCAGCAGCTACGAACTAGCGGGAGTACTCGATGAGCAGTTCTTC
>TRBJ2-7|.|TRBV6-6|once
CASSQTGIYEQYF
TGTGCCAGCAGTCAGACAGGAATCTACGAGCAGTACTTC
>TRBJ2-4|.|TRBV4-1|.
CASSQEERSKNIQYF
TGCGCCAGCAGCCAAGAGGAGAGATCCAAAAACATTCAGTACTTC
>TRBJ1-3|.|TRBV7-6|.
CASSLRGGNTIYF
TGTGCCAGCAGCTTAAGGGGAGGAAACACCATATATTTT
>TRBJ2-6|.|TRBV7-2|few
CASSLTGFGANVLTF
TGTGCCAGCAGCCTTACAGGGTTTGGGGCCAACGTCCTGACTTTC
>TRBJ1-4|.|TRBV27|once
CASSRTSLFVGNGEKLFF
TGTGCCAGCAGCCGGACATCTTTGTTTGTGGGCAATGGTGAAAAACTGTTTTTT
>TRBJ2-6|.|TRBV5-1|many
CASSLAGAGANVLTF
TGCGCCAGCAGCTTGGCGGGGGCTGGGGCCAACGTCCTGACTTTC
>TRBJ2-5|.|TRBV9|.
CASSVSTGQETQYF
TGTGCCAGCAGCGTAAGCACAGGGCAAGAGACCCAGTACTTC